The clone carrying this T cell receptor (beta chain) was counted a few times. This specimen comes from a study of patients and donors after allogeneic stem cell transplantation. TCRdb re-analysed the RT-PCR reads in MiXCR, keeping a single row per CDR3 protein. The sample has 390,000 or so distinct CDR3 sequences; 16% are singletons. This clonotype was obtained from a human donor who was either an allogeneic HSCT recipient or a stem cell or donor lymphocyte infusion donor (not recorded which). It is not recorded whose cells these are; they may come from a transplant donor. Sequenced material: blood, either unsorted or a sorted T cell fraction (not recorded which).

CDR3 sequence (DNA): TGTGCCAGCAGTACCCAGGGTCGGGCGACCGGGGAGCTGTTTTTT. Its translation is CASSTQGRATGELFF. The rearrangement links TRBV6-1 to TRBJ2-2; maybe TRBD1 (5 bases). From germline, CDR1 is MNHNS and CDR2 SASEGT. V dropped 5 bases and J dropped 5 bases, with 15 bases sitting between them. The CDR3 has 15 amino acids.